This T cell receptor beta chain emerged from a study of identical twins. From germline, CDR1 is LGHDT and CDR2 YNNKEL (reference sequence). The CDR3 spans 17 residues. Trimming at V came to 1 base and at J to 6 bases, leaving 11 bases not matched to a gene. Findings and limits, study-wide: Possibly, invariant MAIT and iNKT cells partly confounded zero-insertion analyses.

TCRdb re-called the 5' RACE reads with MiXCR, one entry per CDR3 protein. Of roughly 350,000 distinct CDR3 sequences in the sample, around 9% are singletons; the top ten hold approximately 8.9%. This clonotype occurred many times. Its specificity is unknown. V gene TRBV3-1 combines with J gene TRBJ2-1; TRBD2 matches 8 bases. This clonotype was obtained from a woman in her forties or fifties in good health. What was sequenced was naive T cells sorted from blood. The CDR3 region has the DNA TGTGCCAGCAGCCAAGGGCTAAGGAGCGGGGGTTCCAATGAGCAGTTCTTC. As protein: CASSQGLRSGGSNEQFF.